The clone carrying this T cell receptor beta chain was recorded a few times. What was sequenced were expressed TCRB transcripts, since all of the isolated RNA had been reverse transcribed. Profiling relied on immunoSEQ multiplex PCR, and the TCRdb table lists in-frame clones only, not all of them. Here the sample spans 300,000 to 350,000 clones, roughly 8% being singletons. These data are taken from a study of beta chain features in type 1 diabetes. Every donor provided one heparinised blood draw, which averaged about 110 mL. Germline values: CDR1 MNHEY, CDR2 SVGAGI. V shed 6 bases and J shed 7 bases, with 9 bases lying between them. The length of the CDR3 is 11 residues.

This chain connects TRBV6-5 to TRBJ1-1; a weak D match, TRBD1 (5 bases). Sequences were obtained from central memory CD4+ T cells from blood. This TCR came from a woman aged 18-29 years in good health. CDR3 DNA sequence: TGTGCCAGCAGGAGACAGAGTGAAGCTTTCTTT. Translation: CASRRQSEAFF.